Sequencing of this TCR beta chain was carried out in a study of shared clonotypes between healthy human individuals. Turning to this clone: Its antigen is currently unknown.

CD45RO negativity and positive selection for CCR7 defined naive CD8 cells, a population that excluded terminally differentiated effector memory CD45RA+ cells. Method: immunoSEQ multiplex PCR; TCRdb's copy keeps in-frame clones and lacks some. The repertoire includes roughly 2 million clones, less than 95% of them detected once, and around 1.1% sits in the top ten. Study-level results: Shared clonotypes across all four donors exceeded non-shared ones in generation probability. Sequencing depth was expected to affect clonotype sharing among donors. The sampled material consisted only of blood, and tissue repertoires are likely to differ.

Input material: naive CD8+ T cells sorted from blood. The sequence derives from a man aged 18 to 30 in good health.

CDR3 coding DNA: TGTGCCAGCAGTTCCCCCCTTAGCGGGGAAACCACAGATACGCAGTATTTT. Translation gives CASSSPLSGETTDTQYF. The rearrangement joins TRBV28 to TRBJ2-3; 8 bases line up with TRBD2. Germline V gene sequence: CDR1 MDHEN, CDR2 SYDVKM. V trimming: 4 bases; J trimming: 2 bases; junction bases outside the gene matches: 11. The CDR3 extends over 17 amino acids.